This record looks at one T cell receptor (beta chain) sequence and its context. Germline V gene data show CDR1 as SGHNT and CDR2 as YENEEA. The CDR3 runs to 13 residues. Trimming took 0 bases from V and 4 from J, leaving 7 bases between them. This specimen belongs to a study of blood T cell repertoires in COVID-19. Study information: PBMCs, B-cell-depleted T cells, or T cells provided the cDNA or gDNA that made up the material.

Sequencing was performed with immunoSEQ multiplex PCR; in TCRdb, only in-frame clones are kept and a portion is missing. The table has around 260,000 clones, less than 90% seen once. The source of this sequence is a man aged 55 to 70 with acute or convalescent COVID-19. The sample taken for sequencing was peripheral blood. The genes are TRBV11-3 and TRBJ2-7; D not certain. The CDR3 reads CASSLDPRYEQYF. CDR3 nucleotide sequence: TGTGCCAGCAGCTTAGATCCCCGGTACGAGCAGTACTTC.